What follows describes a single T cell receptor beta chain. Its antigen is currently unknown. The source of the sample is a study of shared clonotypes between healthy human individuals. Study-level findings and limits: Some clonotypes were shared by all four sorted-subset donors, while others were not shared. The non-shared ones had lower generation probabilities than the shared ones.

Here immunoSEQ multiplex PCR was the method, and the copy in TCRdb shows in-frame clones only, minus some. The table records 1,100,000 or so clones, about 80% of them present only once. With 7 bases clipped from V and 4 bases from J, the junction kept 8 bases outside the gene matches. Germline CDR1 MDHEN, CDR2 SYDVKM. CDR3 size: 15 residues. This sequence originates from a man aged 18 to 35 in good health. Some clones in this sample may be carry-over from other donors' samples. The J gene is TRBJ2-1, the V gene TRBV28; 9 nucleotides align to TRBD2. The sequenced sample consisted of memory CD4+ T cells from PBMCs. As for subset: CD45RA-negative fraction. DNA for the CDR3: TGTGCCAGCAAGCGCCTGGGACTAGCTTACAATGAGCAGTTCTTC. Residues: CASKRLGLAYNEQFF.